This T cell receptor (beta chain) stems from a study of blood T cell repertoires in COVID-19. Overall study: Both acute and convalescent COVID-19 samples were obtained from the United States, Italy and Spain. T cells, B-cell-depleted T cells, or PBMCs provided the cDNA or gDNA that served as material.

As processed by the authors: Amplification with reference gene primers provided the estimates of nucleated cell counts. Clones were read by immunoSEQ multiplex PCR, and TCRdb kept only the in-frame ones, dropping some. That table gives V, J and clone size, and the DNA gave D and trimming. Among about 130,000 clones listed, 86% were seen once. The TCR sequence derives from a human donor in a cohort sampled during active COVID-19. The material sequenced was peripheral blood.

CDR3 sequence reads: CASSLGQDGNTIYF. Here the CDR3 DNA reads TGTGCCAGCAGCCTGGGACAGGACGGAAACACCATATATTTT. This chain uses TRBV9 with TRBJ1-3; 8 nucleotides align to TRBD1. With 4 bases clipped from V and 4 bases from J, the junction kept 4 bases outside the gene matches. CDR3 size: 14 residues. The germline CDR1 and CDR2 sequences are SGDLS and YYNGEE. Together with reference TRBV9 and TRBJ1-3, the CDR3 gives the full variable domain: DSGVTQTPKHLITATGQRVTLRCSPRSGDLSVYWYQQSLDQGLQFLIQYYNGEERAKGNILERFSAQQFPDLHSELNLSSLELGDSALYFCASSLGQDGNTIYFGEGSWLTVV.